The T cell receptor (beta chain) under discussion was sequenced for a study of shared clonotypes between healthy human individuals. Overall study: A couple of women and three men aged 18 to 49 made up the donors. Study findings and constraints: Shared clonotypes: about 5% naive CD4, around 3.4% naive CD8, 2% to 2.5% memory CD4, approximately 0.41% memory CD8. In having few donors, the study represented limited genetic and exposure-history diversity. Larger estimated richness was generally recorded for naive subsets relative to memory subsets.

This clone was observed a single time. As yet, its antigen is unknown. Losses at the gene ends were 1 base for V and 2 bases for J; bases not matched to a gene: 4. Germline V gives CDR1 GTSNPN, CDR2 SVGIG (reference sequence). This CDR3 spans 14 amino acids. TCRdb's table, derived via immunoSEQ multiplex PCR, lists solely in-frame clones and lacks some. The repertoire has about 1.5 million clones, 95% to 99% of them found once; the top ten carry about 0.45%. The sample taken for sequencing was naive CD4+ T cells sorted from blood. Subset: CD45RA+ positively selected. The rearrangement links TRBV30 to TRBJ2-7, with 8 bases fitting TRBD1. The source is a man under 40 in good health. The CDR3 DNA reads TGTGCCTGGAGTGCCCCGGACAGGGCCTACGAGCAGTACTTC. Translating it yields CAWSAPDRAYEQYF.